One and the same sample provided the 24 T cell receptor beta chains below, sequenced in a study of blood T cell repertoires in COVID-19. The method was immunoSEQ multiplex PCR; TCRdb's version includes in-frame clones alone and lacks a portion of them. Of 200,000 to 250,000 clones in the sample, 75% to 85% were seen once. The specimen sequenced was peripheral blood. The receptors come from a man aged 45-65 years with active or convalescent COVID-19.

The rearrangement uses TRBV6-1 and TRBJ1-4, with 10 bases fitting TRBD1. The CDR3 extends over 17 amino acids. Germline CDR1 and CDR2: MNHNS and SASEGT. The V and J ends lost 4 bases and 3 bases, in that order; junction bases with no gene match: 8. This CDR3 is CASSGRDRGRANEKLFF. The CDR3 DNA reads TGTGCCAGCAGTGGCCGGGACAGGGGACGGGCTAATGAAAAACTGTTTTTT.

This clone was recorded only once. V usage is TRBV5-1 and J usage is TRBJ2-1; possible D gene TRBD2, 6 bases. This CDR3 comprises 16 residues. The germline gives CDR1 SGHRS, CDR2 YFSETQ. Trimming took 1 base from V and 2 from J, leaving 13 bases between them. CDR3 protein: CASSLHTGVTYNEQFF. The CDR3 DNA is TGCGCCAGCAGCTTGCATACGGGGGTGACCTACAATGAGCAGTTCTTC.

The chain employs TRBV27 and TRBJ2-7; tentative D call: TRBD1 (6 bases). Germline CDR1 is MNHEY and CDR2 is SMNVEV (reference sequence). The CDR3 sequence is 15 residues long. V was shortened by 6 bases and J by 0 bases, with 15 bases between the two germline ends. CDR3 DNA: TGTGCCAGCAGAAAACAGGGTTTGAACTCCTACGAGCAGTACTTC. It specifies CASRKQGLNSYEQYF.

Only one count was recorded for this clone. CDR3 residues: CASSPDGQLNEKLFF. The CDR3 DNA follows: TGTGCCAGCAGCCCGGATGGACAACTTAATGAAAAACTGTTTTTT. The rearrangement joins TRBV5-5 to TRBJ1-4; possibly TRBD1 for D (5 bases). In germline, CDR1 is SGHKS, CDR2 YYEKEE (reference sequence). The CDR3 consists of 15 residues. The V end lost 4 bases, the J end lost 4 bases, and 14 bases lay between the germline ends.

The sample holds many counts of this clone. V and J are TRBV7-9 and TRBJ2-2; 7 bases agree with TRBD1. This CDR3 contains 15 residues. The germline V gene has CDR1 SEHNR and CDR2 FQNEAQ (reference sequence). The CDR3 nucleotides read TGTGCAGCACCCTTAGGGACAGCGAACACCGGGGAGCTGTTTTTT. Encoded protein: CAAPLGTANTGELFF.

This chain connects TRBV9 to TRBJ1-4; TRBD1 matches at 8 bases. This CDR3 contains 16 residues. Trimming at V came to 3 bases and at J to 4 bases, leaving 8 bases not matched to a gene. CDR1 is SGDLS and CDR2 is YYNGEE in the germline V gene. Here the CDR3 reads CASSALQGEGNEKLFF. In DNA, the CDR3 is TGTGCCAGCAGCGCACTACAGGGGGAAGGTAATGAAAAACTGTTTTTT.

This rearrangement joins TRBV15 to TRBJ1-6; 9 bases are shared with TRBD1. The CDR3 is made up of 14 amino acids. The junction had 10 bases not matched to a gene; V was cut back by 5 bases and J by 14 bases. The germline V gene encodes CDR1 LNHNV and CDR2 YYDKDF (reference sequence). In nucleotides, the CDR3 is TGTGCCACCAGCGGTAGGACAGGGGACCGGGCCCTCCACTTT. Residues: CATSGRTGDRALHF.

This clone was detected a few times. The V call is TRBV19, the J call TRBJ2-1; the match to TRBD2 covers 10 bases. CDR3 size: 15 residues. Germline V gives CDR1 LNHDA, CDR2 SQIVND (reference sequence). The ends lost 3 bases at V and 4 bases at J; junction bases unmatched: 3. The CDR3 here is CASSIGTSVYNEQFF. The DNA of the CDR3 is TGTGCCAGTAGTATTGGGACTAGCGTATACAATGAGCAGTTCTTC. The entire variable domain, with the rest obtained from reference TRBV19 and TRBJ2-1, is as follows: DGGITQSPKYLFRKEGQNVTLSCEQNLNHDAMYWYRQDPGQGLRLIYYSQIVNDFQKGDIAEGYSVSREKKESFPLTVTSAQKNPTAFYLCASSIGTSVYNEQFFGPGTRLTVL.

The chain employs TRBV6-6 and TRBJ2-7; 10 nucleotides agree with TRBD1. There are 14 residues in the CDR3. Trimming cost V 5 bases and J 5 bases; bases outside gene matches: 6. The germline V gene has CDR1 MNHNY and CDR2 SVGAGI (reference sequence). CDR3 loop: CASSVGTGVHEQYF. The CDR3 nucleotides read TGTGCCAGCAGTGTGGGGACAGGGGTCCACGAGCAGTACTTC.

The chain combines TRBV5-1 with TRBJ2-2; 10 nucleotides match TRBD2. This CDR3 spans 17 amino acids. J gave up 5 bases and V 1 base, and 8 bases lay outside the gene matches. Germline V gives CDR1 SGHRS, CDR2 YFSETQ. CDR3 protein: CASSLSAGGPRTGELFF. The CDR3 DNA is TGCGCCAGCAGCTTGTCAGCGGGAGGGCCTCGGACCGGGGAGCTGTTTTTT. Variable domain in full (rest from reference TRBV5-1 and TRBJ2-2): KAGVTQTPRYLIKTRGQQVTLSCSPISGHRSVSWYQQTPGQGLQFLFEYFSETQRNKGNFPGRFSGRQFSNSRSEMNVSTLELGDSALYLCASSLSAGGPRTGELFFGEGSRLTVL.

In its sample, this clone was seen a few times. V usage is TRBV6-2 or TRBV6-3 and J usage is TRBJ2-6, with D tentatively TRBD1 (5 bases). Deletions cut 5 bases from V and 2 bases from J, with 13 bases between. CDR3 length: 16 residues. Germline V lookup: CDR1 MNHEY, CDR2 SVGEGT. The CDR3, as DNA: TGTGCCAGCAGTCACAGGAGCCAGGCTGGGGCCAACGTCCTGACTTTC. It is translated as CASSHRSQAGANVLTF.

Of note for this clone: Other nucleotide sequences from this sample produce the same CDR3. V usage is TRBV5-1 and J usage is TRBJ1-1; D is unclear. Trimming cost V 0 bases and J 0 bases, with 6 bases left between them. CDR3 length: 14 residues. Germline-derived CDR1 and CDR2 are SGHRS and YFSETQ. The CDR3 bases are TGCGCCAGCAGCTTGGCCCAGATGAACACTGAAGCTTTCTTT. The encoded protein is CASSLAQMNTEAFF.

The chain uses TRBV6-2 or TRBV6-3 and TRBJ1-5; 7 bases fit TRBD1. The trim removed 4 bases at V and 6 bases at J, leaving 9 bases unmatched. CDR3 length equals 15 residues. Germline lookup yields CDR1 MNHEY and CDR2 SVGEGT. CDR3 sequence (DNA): TGTGCCAGCAGTTTCTCGAACAGGGGCGGTCAGCCCCAGCATTTT. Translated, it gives CASSFSNRGGQPQHF.

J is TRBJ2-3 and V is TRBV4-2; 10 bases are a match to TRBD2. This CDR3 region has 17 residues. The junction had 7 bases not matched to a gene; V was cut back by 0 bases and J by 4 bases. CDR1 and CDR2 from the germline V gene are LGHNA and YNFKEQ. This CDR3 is CASSQEATSGASDTQYF. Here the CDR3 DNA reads TGTGCCAGCAGCCAAGAGGCTACTAGCGGGGCCTCAGATACGCAGTATTTT.

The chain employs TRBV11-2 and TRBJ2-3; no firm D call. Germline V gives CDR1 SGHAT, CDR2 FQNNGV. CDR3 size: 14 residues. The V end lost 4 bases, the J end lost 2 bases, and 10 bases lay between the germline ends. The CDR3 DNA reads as TGTGCCAGCAGCTCGTTACTTGACACAGATACGCAGTATTTT. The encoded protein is CASSSLLDTDTQYF.

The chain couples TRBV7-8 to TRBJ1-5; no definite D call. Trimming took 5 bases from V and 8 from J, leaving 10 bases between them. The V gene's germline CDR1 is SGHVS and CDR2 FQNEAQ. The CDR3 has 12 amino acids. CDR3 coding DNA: TGTGCCAGCAGCAAGTACAGAGAGCCCCAGCATTTT. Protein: CASSKYREPQHF.

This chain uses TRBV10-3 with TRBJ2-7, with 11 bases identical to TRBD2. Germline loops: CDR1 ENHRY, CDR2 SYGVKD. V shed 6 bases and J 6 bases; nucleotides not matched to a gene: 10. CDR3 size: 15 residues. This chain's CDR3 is CAIRVAGGPSGEQYF. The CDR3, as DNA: TGTGCCATCAGGGTAGCGGGAGGGCCTTCCGGCGAGCAGTACTTC.

The DNA for the CDR3 is TGTGCCAGCAGCCCGCACACTAGCGGGAGAAACACCGGGGAGCTGTTTTTT. Protein product: CASSPHTSGRNTGELFF. The chain carries TRBV7-3 and TRBJ2-2; the match to TRBD2 covers 11 bases. Germline V gene data show CDR1 as SGHTA and CDR2 as FQGTGA. The CDR3 consists of 17 residues. V was pared by 5 bases and J by 2 bases, with 7 bases of the junction left unmatched.

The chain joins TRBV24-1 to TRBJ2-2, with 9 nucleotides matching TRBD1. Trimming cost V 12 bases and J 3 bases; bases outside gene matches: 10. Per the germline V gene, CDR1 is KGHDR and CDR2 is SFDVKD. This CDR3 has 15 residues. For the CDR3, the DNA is TGTGCCGCGAACACAGGGGGCGTAGACACCGGGGAGCTGTTTTTT. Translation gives CAANTGGVDTGELFF.

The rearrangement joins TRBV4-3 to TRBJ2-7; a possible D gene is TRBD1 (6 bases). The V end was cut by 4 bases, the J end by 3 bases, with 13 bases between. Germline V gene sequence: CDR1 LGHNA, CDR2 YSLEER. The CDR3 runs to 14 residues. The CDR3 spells CASSPTDRLYEQYV. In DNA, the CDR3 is TGCGCCAGCAGCCCCACCGACAGGCTCTACGAGCAGTACGTC.

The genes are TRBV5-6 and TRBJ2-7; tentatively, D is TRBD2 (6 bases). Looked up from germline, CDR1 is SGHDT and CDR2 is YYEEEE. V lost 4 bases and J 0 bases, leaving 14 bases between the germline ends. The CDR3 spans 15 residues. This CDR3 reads CASSPGLLSSYEQYF. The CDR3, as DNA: TGTGCCAGCAGCCCGGGACTCTTGAGCTCCTACGAGCAGTACTTC.

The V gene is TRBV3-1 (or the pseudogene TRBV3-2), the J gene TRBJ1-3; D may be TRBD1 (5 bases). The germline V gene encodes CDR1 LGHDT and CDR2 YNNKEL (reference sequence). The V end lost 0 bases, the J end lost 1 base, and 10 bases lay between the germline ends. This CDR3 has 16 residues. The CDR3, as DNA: TGTGCCAGCAGCCAAGATATGGGGGGATCTGGAAACACCATATATTTT. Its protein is CASSQDMGGSGNTIYF.

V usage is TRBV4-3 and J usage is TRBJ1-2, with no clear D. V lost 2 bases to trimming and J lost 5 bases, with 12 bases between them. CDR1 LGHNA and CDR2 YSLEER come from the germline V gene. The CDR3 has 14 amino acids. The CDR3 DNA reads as TGCGCCAGCAGCCAATTCCTTTCCGCGTATGGCTACACCTTC. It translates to CASSQFLSAYGYTF.

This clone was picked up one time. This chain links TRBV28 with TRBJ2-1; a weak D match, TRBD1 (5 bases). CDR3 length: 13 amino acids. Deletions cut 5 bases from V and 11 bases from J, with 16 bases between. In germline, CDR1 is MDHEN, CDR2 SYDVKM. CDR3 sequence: CASSGRMQGKQFF. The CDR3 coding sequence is TGTGCCAGCAGTGGTAGAATGCAGGGTAAGCAGTTCTTC.